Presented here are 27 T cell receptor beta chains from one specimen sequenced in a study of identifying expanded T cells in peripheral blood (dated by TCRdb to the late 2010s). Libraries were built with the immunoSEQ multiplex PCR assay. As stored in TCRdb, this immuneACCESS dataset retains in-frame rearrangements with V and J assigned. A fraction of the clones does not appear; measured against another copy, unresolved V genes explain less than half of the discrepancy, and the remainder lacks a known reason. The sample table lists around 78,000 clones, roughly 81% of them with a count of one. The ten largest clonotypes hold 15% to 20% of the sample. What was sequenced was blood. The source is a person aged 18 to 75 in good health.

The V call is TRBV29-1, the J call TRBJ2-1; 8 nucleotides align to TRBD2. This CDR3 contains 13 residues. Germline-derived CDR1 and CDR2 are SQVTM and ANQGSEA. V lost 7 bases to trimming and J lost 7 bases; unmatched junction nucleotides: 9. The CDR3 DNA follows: TGCAGCGGGAGCGGCGGGAGGATTAATGAGCAGTTCTTC. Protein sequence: CSGSGGRINEQFF.

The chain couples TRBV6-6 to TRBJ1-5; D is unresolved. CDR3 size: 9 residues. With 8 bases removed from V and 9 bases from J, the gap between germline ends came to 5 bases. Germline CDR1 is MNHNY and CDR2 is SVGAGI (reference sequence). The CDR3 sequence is CASPRPQHF. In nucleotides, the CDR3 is TGTGCCAGCCCCCGGCCCCAGCATTTT.

CDR3 protein: CASRLGGDRTEAFF. Written as DNA, the CDR3 is TGTGCCAGCAGGCTTGGCGGGGATCGCACTGAAGCTTTCTTT. The chain uses TRBV7-6 and TRBJ1-1, with unresolved D. The CDR3 is 14 residues long. Germline V gene sequence: CDR1 SGHVS, CDR2 FNYEAQ. V lost 6 bases to trimming and J lost 4 bases, with 15 bases between them.

The CDR3 DNA is TGTGCCAGCAGTTACCGTCGAGGGGATAGCAATCAGCCCCAGCATTTT. Residues: CASSYRRGDSNQPQHF. This chain links TRBV6-6 with TRBJ1-5; D possibly corresponds to TRBD1 (5 bases). The CDR3 sequence is 16 residues long. CDR1 is MNHNY, CDR2 SVGAGI, per germline (reference sequence). V lost 2 bases to trimming and J lost 0 bases, with 11 bases between them.

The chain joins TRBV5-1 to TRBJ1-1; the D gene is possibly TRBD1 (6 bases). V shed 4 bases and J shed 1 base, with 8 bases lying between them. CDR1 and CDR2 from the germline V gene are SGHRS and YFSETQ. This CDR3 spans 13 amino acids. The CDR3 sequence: CASSLRGNTEAFF. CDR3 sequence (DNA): TGCGCCAGCAGCCTCAGGGGGAACACTGAAGCTTTCTTT.

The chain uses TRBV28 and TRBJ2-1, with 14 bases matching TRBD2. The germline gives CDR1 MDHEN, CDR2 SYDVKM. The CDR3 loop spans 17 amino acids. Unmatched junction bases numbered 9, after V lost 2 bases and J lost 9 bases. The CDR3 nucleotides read TGTGCCAGCAGTTTACAGGGACTAGCGGGAGAGGGTAGTGAGCAGTTCTTC. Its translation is CASSLQGLAGEGSEQFF.

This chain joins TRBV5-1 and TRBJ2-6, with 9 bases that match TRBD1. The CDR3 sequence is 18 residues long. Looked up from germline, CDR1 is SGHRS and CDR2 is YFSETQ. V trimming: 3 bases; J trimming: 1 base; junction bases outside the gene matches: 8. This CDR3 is CASSSVGTGISGANVLTF. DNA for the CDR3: TGCGCCAGCAGCTCCGTCGGGACAGGGATTTCTGGGGCCAACGTCCTGACTTTC.

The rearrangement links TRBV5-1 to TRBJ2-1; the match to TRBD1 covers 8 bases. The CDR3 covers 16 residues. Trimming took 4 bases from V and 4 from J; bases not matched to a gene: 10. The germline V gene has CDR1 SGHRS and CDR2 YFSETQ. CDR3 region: CASSTSQGGTYNEQFF. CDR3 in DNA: TGCGCCAGCAGCACCTCACAGGGGGGAACATACAATGAGCAGTTCTTC. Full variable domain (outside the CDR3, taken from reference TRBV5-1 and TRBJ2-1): KAGVTQTPRYLIKTRGQQVTLSCSPISGHRSVSWYQQTPGQGLQFLFEYFSETQRNKGNFPGRFSGRQFSNSRSEMNVSTLELGDSALYLCASSTSQGGTYNEQFFGPGTRLTVL.

This CDR3 reads CASSFLRGARIYEQYF. The DNA of the CDR3 is TGTGCCAGCAGTTTTCTCCGGGGGGCACGTATCTACGAGCAGTACTTC. The chain carries TRBV28 and TRBJ2-7; tentatively, D is TRBD2 (7 bases). The germline V gene has CDR1 MDHEN and CDR2 SYDVKM. The CDR3 covers 16 residues. Trimming stripped 3 bases from V and 3 bases from J, with 18 bases between.

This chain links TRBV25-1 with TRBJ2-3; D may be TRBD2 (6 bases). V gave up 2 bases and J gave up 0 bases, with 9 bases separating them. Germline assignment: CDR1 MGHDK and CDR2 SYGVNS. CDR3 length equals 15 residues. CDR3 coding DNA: TGTGCCAGCAGTGAAGTGGGGGGAAGCACAGATACGCAGTATTTT. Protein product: CASSEVGGSTDTQYF.

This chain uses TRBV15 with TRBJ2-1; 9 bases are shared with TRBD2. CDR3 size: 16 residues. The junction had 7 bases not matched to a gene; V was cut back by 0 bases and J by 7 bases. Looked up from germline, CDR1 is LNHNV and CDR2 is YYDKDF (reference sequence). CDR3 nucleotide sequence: TGTGCCACCAGCAGAGAAGGCGGGAGGGCCCAAAATGAGCAGTTCTTC. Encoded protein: CATSREGGRAQNEQFF.

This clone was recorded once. CDR3 region: CASSAGGLSTDTQYF. Written as DNA, the CDR3 is TGTGCCAGCAGCGCCGGAGGGTTGAGCACAGATACGCAGTATTTT. The chain uses TRBV7-3 and TRBJ2-3, with D tentatively TRBD2 (6 bases). Germline V CDR1 and CDR2: SGHTA, FQGTGA. V lost 5 bases and J 0 bases, leaving 12 bases between the germline ends. This CDR3 has 15 amino acids.

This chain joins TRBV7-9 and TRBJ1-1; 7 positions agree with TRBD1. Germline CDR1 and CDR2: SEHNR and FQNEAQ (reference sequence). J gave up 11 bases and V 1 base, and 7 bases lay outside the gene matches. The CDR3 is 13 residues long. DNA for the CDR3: TGTGCCAGCAGCTTAGTTTCCGGGACAGAGGCTTTCTTT. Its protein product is CASSLVSGTEAFF. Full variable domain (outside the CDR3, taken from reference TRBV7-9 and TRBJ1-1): DTGVSQNPRHKITKRGQNVTFRCDPISEHNRLYWYRQTLGQGPEFLTYFQNEAQLEKSRLLSDRFSAERPKGSFSTLEIQRTEQGDSAMYLCASSLVSGTEAFFGQGTRLTVV.

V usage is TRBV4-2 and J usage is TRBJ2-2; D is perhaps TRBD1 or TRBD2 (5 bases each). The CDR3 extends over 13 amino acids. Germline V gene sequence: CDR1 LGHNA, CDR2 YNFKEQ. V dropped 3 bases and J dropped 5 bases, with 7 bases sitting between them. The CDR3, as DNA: TGTGCCAGCAGCCACAGGGAGACCGGGGAGCTGTTTTTT. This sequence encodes CASSHRETGELFF.

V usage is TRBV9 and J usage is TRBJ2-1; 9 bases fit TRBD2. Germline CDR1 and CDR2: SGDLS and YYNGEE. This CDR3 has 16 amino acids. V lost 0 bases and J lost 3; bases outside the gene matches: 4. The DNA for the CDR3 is TGTGCCAGCAGCGTAGTGGCTAGCGGGAACTACAATGAGCAGTTCTTC. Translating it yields CASSVVASGNYNEQFF.

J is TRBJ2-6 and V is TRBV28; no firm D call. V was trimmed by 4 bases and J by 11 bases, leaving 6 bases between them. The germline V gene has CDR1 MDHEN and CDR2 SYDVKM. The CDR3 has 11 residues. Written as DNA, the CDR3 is TGTGCCAGCAGTTCCCCCTACGTCCTGACTTTC. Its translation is CASSSPYVLTF.

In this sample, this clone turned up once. CDR3 sequence reads: CASSLDIAGGSNEQFF. Here the CDR3 DNA reads TGTGCCAGCAGCTTAGACATAGCGGGAGGTTCGAATGAGCAGTTCTTC. The J gene is TRBJ2-1, the V gene TRBV7-2; 10 bases map to TRBD2. The germline gives CDR1 SGHTA, CDR2 FQGNSA. V dropped 1 base and J dropped 7; count of bases not matched to a gene: 7. The CDR3 spans 16 residues. Looking up the rest from reference TRBV7-2 and TRBJ2-1 gives the full variable domain: GAGVSQSPSNKVTEKGKDVELRCDPISGHTALYWYRQSLGQGLEFLIYFQGNSAPDKSGLPSDRFSAERTGGSVSTLTIQRTQQEDSAVYLCASSLDIAGGSNEQFFGPGTRLTVL.

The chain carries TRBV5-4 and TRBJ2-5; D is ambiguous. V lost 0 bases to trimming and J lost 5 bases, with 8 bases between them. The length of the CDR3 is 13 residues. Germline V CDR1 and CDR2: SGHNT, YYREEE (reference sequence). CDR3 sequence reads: CASSLAVGETQYF. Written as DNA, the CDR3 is TGTGCCAGCAGCTTGGCCGTGGGGGAGACCCAGTACTTC. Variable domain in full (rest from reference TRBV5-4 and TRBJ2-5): ETGVTQSPTHLIKTRGQQVTLRCSSQSGHNTVSWYQQALGQGPQFIFQYYREEENGRGNFPPRFSGLQFPNYSSELNVNALELDDSALYLCASSLAVGETQYFGPGTRLLVL.

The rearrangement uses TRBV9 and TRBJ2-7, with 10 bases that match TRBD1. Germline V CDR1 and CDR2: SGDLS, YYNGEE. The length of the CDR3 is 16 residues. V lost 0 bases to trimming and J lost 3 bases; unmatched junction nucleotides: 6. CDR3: CASSVAGQGTVYEQYF. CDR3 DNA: TGTGCCAGCAGCGTAGCGGGACAGGGGACCGTCTACGAGCAGTACTTC.

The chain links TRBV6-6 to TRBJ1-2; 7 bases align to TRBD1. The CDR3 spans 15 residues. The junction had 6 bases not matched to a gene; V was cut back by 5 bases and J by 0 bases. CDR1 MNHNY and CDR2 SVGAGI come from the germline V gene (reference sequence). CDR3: CASSQQTGSNYGYTF. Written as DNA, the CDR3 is TGTGCCAGCAGTCAACAGACAGGGTCTAACTATGGCTACACCTTC.

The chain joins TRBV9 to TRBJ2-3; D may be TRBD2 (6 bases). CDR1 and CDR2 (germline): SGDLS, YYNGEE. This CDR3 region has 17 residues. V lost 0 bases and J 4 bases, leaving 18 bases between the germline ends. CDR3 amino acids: CASSVAGPSVVADTQYF. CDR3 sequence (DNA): TGTGCCAGCAGCGTAGCCGGCCCTAGCGTAGTAGCAGATACGCAGTATTTT.

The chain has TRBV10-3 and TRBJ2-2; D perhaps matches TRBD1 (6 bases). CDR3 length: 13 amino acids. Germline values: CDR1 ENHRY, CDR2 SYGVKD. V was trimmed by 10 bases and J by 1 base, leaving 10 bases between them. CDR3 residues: CARMTGNTGELFF. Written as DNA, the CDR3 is TGTGCCAGGATGACAGGGAACACCGGGGAGCTGTTTTTT.

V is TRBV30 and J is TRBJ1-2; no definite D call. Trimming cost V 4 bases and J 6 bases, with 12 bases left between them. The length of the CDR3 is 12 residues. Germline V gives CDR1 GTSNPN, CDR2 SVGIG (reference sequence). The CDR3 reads CAWKGIKDGYTF. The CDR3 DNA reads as TGTGCCTGGAAGGGCATTAAGGATGGCTACACCTTC.

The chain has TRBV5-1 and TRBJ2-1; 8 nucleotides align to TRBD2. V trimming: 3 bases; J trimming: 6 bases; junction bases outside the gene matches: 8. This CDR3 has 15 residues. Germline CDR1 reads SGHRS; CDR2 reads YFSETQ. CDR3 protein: CASSSGLEGSNEQFF. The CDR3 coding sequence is TGCGCCAGCAGCTCGGGACTAGAAGGGTCCAATGAGCAGTTCTTC.

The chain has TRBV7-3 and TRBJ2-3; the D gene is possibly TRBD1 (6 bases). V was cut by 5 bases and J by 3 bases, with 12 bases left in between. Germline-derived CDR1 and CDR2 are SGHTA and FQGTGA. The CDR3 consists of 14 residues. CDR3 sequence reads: CASSSNTGTDTQYF. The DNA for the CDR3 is TGTGCCAGCAGCAGCAACACAGGGACAGATACGCAGTATTTT.

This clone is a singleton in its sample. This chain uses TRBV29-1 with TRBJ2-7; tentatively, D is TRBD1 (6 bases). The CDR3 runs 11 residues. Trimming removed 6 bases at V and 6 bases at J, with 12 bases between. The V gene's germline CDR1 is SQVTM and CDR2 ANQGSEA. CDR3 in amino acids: CSVSQGSEQYF. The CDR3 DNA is TGCAGCGTGTCACAGGGAAGCGAGCAGTACTTC.

The CDR3 here is CASSSVAANLQETQYF. CDR3 coding DNA: TGTGCCAGCAGTTCTGTAGCAGCTAACTTACAAGAGACCCAGTACTTC. The chain is built from TRBV28 and TRBJ2-5; no firm D call. CDR3 length: 16 amino acids. Germline V gene data show CDR1 as MDHEN and CDR2 as SYDVKM. The germline V and J ends were trimmed by 4 bases and 2 bases, with 17 bases remaining between them.